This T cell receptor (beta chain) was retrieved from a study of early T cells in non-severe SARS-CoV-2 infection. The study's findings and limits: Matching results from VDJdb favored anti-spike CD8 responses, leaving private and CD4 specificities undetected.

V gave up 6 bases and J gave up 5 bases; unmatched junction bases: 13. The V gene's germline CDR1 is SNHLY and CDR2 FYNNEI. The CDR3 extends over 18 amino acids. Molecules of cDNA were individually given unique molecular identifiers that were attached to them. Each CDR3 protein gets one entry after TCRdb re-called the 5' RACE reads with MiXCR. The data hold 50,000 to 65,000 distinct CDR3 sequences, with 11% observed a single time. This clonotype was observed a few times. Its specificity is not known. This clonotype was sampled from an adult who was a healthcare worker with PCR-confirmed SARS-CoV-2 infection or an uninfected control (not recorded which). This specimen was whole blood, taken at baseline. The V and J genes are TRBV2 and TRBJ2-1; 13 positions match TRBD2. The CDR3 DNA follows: TGTGCCAGCAGGAAAACCTTACTAGCGGGGGGGACGGACAATGAGCAGTTCTTC. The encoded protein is CASRKTLLAGGTDNEQFF.